This TCR beta chain was sequenced in a study of blood T cell repertoires in COVID-19 (dated by TCRdb to about 2020). Study-level background: The collaborator samples originated in the United States, Italy and Spain and spanned the acute and convalescent phases of COVID-19. The material from the prospective study consisted of cDNA or gDNA derived from T cells, B-cell-depleted T cells, or PBMCs. Deeply sampled blood TCRbeta repertoires from subjects exposed to, actively infected with, or recovered from COVID-19 were included in the dataset. The repertoires were made available in a free public database intended to serve as a resource for research on the immune response to SARS-CoV-2. The samples were drawn from two sources: the first 160 participants of the ongoing ImmuneRACE study, and over 950 subjects contributed by 6 global collaborators. Sample metadata almost always included a de-identified subject ID, COVID-19 status, age in years and sex. HLA class I and class II types, where available, came from metadata supplied by the sample provider rather than from assay-based typing. The paper as a whole reports these results and caveats: How much clinical and demographic metadata was included differed by source and by participant, and the metadata was provided uncurated.

Note on this clone: No antigen is known for it. The record has no base qualities; no much larger clone is one base away.

TCRbeta CDR3 regions were amplified from genomic DNA using the immunoSEQ Assay, a bias-controlled multiplex PCR. In the original analysis: The number of nucleated cells in each sample was estimated from the amplification of reference gene primers within the assay. To quantify the absolute abundance of each unique TCRbeta CDR3 rearrangement, sequence reads were collapsed and filtered. For each sample, productive Simpson clonality was calculated as the square root of Simpson's diversity index across productive rearrangements. Sourced from immuneACCESS, this table was stored by TCRdb with only in-frame sequences that have V and J called. A share of the clones is absent; for the studies checked, an unresolved V gene accounts for under half, and the remainder has no known explanation. The D gene and trimming were derived from the DNA, and the V and J assignments and clone size from that table. A total of more than 95,000 clones appear in this sample, 85% of them only once. The ten biggest clones cover around 3% of the sample.

One collaborating source in Seattle enrolled patients during active infection and followed them longitudinally through the course of disease. The collaborating institutions used their own protocols to collect whole blood in K2EDTA tubes. For TCRbeta analysis, collaborator samples were shipped as frozen whole blood, as isolated PBMCs, or as DNA extracted from either sample type. Looking up the germline V gene yields CDR1 MGHRA and CDR2 YSYEKL. Reading from cysteine to phenylalanine, the CDR3 counts 19 amino acids. Kept here is only the CDR3 DNA, which spans 57 bases and is read in frame from base 1. V sheds 1 base and J sheds 0 bases, leaving 16 bases between their ends.

Material for sequencing was peripheral blood. The receptor comes from a woman older than 75 with COVID-19, enrolled during active disease. The rearrangement combines TRBV4-1 with TRBJ2-6, with TRBD1 tentatively as D gene (6 bases match). The DNA sequence is TGCGCCAGCAGCCAAGCGGTTCAGGGGAGAGGCTCTGGGGCCAACGTCCTGACTTTC. This yields the protein CASSQAVQGRGSGANVLTF.